Below, 18 T cell receptor beta chains from the same sample are listed, as sequenced in a study of blood T cells in healthy people across ages. Together with a sample-barcoded 5' primer, a J-beta primer mix was included in a second PCR lasting about 6 to 12 cycles. TCRdb analysed the 5' RACE reads with MiXCR anew, one entry per CDR3 protein. The table lists about 1.8 million distinct CDR3 sequences, roughly 52% of them singletons. The sample taken for sequencing was blood. Source of these receptors: a woman in her 40s in good health.

J is TRBJ1-2 and V is TRBV5-1; no firm D call. This CDR3 is built from 14 residues. V was trimmed by 0 bases and J by 5 bases, leaving 11 bases between them. Germline CDR1 is SGHRS and CDR2 is YFSETQ. CDR3 sequence reads: CASSLDEVRYGYTF. In DNA, the CDR3 is TGCGCCAGCAGCTTGGATGAGGTGCGGTATGGCTACACCTTC.

A few counts support this clonotype. The rearrangement uses TRBV15 and TRBJ2-7; D might be TRBD2 (6 bases). Germline V CDR1 and CDR2: LNHNV, YYDKDF (reference sequence). The length of the CDR3 is 16 residues. The ends were cut back, 3 bases at V and 7 bases at J, with 22 bases in the middle. The CDR3 bases are TGTGCCACCAGCAGGGGACTCGGGGGAACTTACAATGAGCAGTACTTC. This gives the protein CATSRGLGGTYNEQYF.

This clonotype was seen a few times. The CDR3 coding sequence is TGTGCCGCTGGTCTAGCGGGGTGGGCAGATACGCAGTATTTT. Residues: CAAGLAGWADTQYF. This chain connects TRBV6-5 to TRBJ2-3, with 9 bases that match TRBD2. Germline CDR1 is MNHEY and CDR2 is SVGAGI. CDR3 size: 14 residues. Trimming removed 11 bases from V and 4 bases from J; junction bases left unmatched: 10.

The genes are TRBV20-1 and TRBJ2-3, with 7 positions matching TRBD1. V shed 0 bases and J 6 bases; nucleotides not matched to a gene: 9. Looked up from germline, CDR1 is DFQATT and CDR2 is SNEGSKA (reference sequence). The CDR3 is 15 amino acids. This chain's CDR3 is CSARDSRQGGDTQYF. The CDR3 DNA follows: TGCAGTGCTAGAGATAGTAGACAGGGCGGGGATACGCAGTATTTT.

In its sample, this clonotype was seen a few times. This sequence joins TRBV27 and TRBJ2-5, with D perhaps TRBD2 (7 bases). V was shortened by 5 bases and J by 11 bases, with 18 bases between the two germline ends. The germline gives CDR1 MNHEY, CDR2 SMNVEV (reference sequence). The CDR3 runs to 13 residues. The CDR3 loop reads CASSPFLQGGQYF. CDR3 coding DNA: TGTGCCAGCAGTCCCTTCTTACAGGGAGGGCAGTACTTC.

Only a few counts were recorded for this clonotype. This chain joins TRBV7-2 and TRBJ2-5, with 11 bases lining up with TRBD1. The CDR3 covers 15 residues. Germline assignment: CDR1 SGHTA and CDR2 FQGNSA. V gave up 1 base and J gave up 5 bases; unmatched junction bases: 3. The CDR3 DNA is TGTGCCAGCAGCTTAGGGACAGGGGGCATGGAGACCCAGTACTTC. Protein: CASSLGTGGMETQYF.

The chain combines TRBV20-1 with TRBJ2-3; D is ambiguous. In germline, CDR1 is DFQATT, CDR2 SNEGSKA (reference sequence). Trimming took off 3 bases at V and 3 bases at J, with 10 bases between the two ends. The CDR3 covers 13 residues. The CDR3 region has the DNA TGCAGTGCTAGTTGGGGTTATACAGATACGCAGTATTTT. This sequence encodes CSASWGYTDTQYF.

The gene calls are TRBV14 and TRBJ2-7; TRBD1 aligns across 8 bases. The CDR3 totals 14 residues. Germline CDR1 SGHDN, CDR2 FVKESK. Trimming took 4 bases from V and 10 from J; bases not matched to a gene: 12. The CDR3 bases are TGTGCCAGCAGCCCCGGGGGACAGGCGAGGTCCCAGTACTTC. Protein product: CASSPGGQARSQYF. Full variable domain (rest looked up from reference TRBV14 and TRBJ2-7): EAGVTQFPSHSVIEKGQTVTLRCDPISGHDNLYWYRRVMGKEIKFLLHFVKESKQDESGMPNNRFLAERTGGTYSTLKVQPAELEDSGVYFCASSPGGQARSQYFGPGTRLTVT.

V usage is TRBV9 and J usage is TRBJ2-5; D is possibly TRBD1 (5 bases). This CDR3 spans 14 amino acids. CDR1 and CDR2 (germline): SGDLS, YYNGEE. V was cut by 0 bases and J by 5 bases, with 11 bases left in between. This CDR3 is CASSVEWGRETQYF. In nucleotides, the CDR3 is TGTGCCAGCAGCGTAGAATGGGGCCGGGAGACCCAGTACTTC.

The chain combines TRBV7-2 with TRBJ2-6, with D uncertain. The CDR3 totals 12 residues. Germline V gives CDR1 SGHTA, CDR2 FQGNSA. V lost 6 bases to trimming and J lost 5 bases, with 5 bases between them. Here the CDR3 reads CASSRWANVLTF. CDR3 nucleotide sequence: TGTGCCAGCAGTCGGTGGGCCAACGTCCTGACTTTC.

This clonotype was found once. The genes are TRBV14 and TRBJ1-2; D unclear. Per the germline V gene, CDR1 is SGHDN and CDR2 is FVKESK. This CDR3 spans 13 amino acids. The ends were cut back, 3 bases at V and 10 bases at J, with 15 bases in the middle. The CDR3 is CASSQADVFVYTF. The CDR3 DNA reads TGTGCCAGCAGCCAGGCAGACGTCTTTGTCTACACCTTC.

This clonotype was picked up a small number of times. The chain uses TRBV20-1 and TRBJ1-2; 9 nucleotides line up with TRBD1. The CDR3 has 13 residues. CDR1 and CDR2 from the germline V gene are DFQATT and SNEGSKA (reference sequence). The trim removed 6 bases at V and 7 bases at J, leaving 9 bases unmatched. This chain's CDR3 is CSAHRGQKSGYTF. The CDR3 nucleotides are TGCAGTGCCCACAGGGGGCAGAAAAGTGGCTACACCTTC.

The J gene is TRBJ2-1, the V gene TRBV4-1; 7 bases agree with TRBD1. Germline V CDR1 and CDR2: MGHRA, YSYEKL. After removal of 3 bases from V and 7 bases from J, the junction contained 6 bases not matched to a gene. The CDR3 runs to 14 residues. DNA of the CDR3: TGCGCCAGCAGCCACCTGACAGGGCGGAATGAGCAGTTCTTC. Protein: CASSHLTGRNEQFF.

This chain connects TRBV4-2 to TRBJ2-5, with TRBD2 as a possible D gene (6 bases). With the DNA end fitting TRBJ2-1 better, the J assignment may be wrong. The CDR3 length is 15 residues. Germline V gives CDR1 LGHNA, CDR2 YNFKEQ. CDR3 sequence reads: CASSEKWGTQETQFF. The CDR3, as DNA: TGTGCCAGCAGTGAAAAGTGGGGGACTCAAGAGACCCAGTTCTTC.

The chain couples TRBV13 to TRBJ2-1; D might be TRBD1 (8 bases). The germline V gene has CDR1 PRHDT and CDR2 FYEKMQ (reference sequence). The CDR3 covers 15 residues. Trimming cost V 8 bases and J 4 bases, with 18 bases left between them. In DNA, the CDR3 is TGTGCCAGCGGCCTAAACAGGGGGGGATACAATGAGCAGTTCTTC. This sequence encodes CASGLNRGGYNEQFF. The full variable domain, in which reference TRBV13 and TRBJ2-1 provide the parts outside the CDR3, is AAGVIQSPRHLIKEKRETATLKCYPIPRHDTVYWYQQGPGQDPQFLISFYEKMQSDKGSIPDRFSAQQFSDYHSELNMSSLELGDSALYFCASGLNRGGYNEQFFGPGTRLTVL.

V gene TRBV5-1 combines with J gene TRBJ2-4; no firm D call. TRBJ2-7 explains the end of the DNA better; the J call may be wrong. The CDR3 runs to 12 residues. Germline CDR1 SGHRS, CDR2 YFSETQ. The CDR3 bases are TGCGCCAGCAGCCTGCCCCCTGCCGAGCAGTACTTC. Translating gives CASSLPPAEQYF.

This clonotype has a handful of counts. The chain links TRBV6-5 to TRBJ2-5, with D possibly matching TRBD1 (6 bases). Per the germline V gene, CDR1 is MNHEY and CDR2 is SVGAGI. The germline V and J ends were trimmed by 7 bases and 4 bases, with 16 bases remaining between them. This CDR3 region has 14 residues. This CDR3 reads CASTTGIGRETQYF. CDR3 bases: TGTGCCAGCACGACAGGCATAGGTCGAGAGACCCAGTACTTC.

The rearrangement joins TRBV6-5 to TRBJ2-5; 8 positions match TRBD1. The CDR3 totals 12 residues. Germline V gene lookup returns CDR1 MNHEY and CDR2 SVGAGI. V shed 7 bases, J shed 4 bases, and the junction held 2 bases outside the gene matches. The CDR3 DNA is TGTGCCAGCATTACAGGGGGAGAGACCCAGTACTTC. Protein product: CASITGGETQYF.